The rows below give T cell receptor beta chains drawn from one sample of a study of CD8+ T cells in alopecia areata. Profiling relied on immunoSEQ multiplex PCR, and the TCRdb table lists in-frame clones only, not all of them. The sample includes under 110,000 clones, 55% to 70% of them seen just once. The source was CD8+ T cells sorted from blood, collected at week 56, from a patient treated with tofacitinib. The receptor source for this set is a human donor with alopecia areata. The CDR3 runs from the conserved cysteine through the conserved F or W. D genes are given only for firm matches. The size entry is marked missing in some rows and otherwise reads once, few, many or a size class.

-,-,TRBJ2-7,TRBV28,CASSRYTGSFSYEQYF,TGTGCCAGCAGCCGATACACAGGGAGCTTTTCGTACGAGCAGTACTTC
TRBD2,-,TRBJ2-1,TRBV29-1,CSVPGGTSYNEQFF,TGCAGCGTGCCGGGGGGGACCTCCTACAATGAGCAGTTCTTC
TRBD1,-,TRBJ2-5,TRBV6-6,CASSSRDRSQETQYF,TGTGCCAGCAGTTCACGGGACAGATCCCAAGAGACCCAGTACTTC
-,-,TRBJ1-2,TRBV7-8,CASSLAPRSDSRPATF,TGTGCCAGCAGCTTAGCCCCGCGGTCGGACTCCCGGCCTGCCACCTTC
-,-,TRBJ1-5,TRBV12-1,CASSFGAGTGRLGQPQHF,-
-,-,TRBJ2-7,TRBV27,CASSLGTGADEQYF,TGTGCCAGCAGTTTAGGGACTGGTGCGGACGAGCAGTACTTC
-,-,TRBJ1-1,TRBV6-6,CAIRPTSSTEAFF,TGTGCCATCAGACCGACCTCTTCCACTGAAGCTTTCTTT
-,-,TRBJ2-2,TRBV7-9,CASSLADGVSGELFF,TGTGCCAGCAGCTTAGCAGATGGGGTCAGCGGGGAGCTGTTTTTT
TRBD1,-,TRBJ1-3,TRBV12-5,CASGLLRTGSPSGNTIYF,TGTGCTAGTGGTTTGCTTCGGACAGGTTCCCCCTCTGGAAACACCATATATTTT
-,-,TRBJ2-3,TRBV15,CATSRVGAPISTDTQYF,TGTGCCACCAGCAGAGTCGGAGCCCCGATCAGCACAGATACGCAGTATTTT
TRBD1,few,TRBJ2-1,TRBV30,CAWSVWDRGYNEQFF,TGTGCCTGGAGTGTTTGGGACAGGGGCTACAATGAGCAGTTCTTC
TRBD2,-,TRBJ2-1,TRBV27,CASSLSGGELGNEQFF,TGTGCCAGCAGTTTATCGGGAGGGGAACTGGGCAATGAGCAGTTCTTC
-,few,TRBJ2-2,TRBV7-9,CASNRIGTGELFF,TGTGCCAGCAATCGAATTGGAACCGGGGAGCTGTTTTTT
-,-,TRBJ1-4,TRBV5-1,CASSLAKGANEKLFF,TGCGCCAGCAGCTTGGCGAAGGGAGCTAATGAAAAACTGTTTTTT
-,few,TRBJ2-7,TRBV29-1,CSVRPSSRSSYEQYF,TGCAGCGTTAGGCCCTCGTCCAGGTCGTCCTACGAGCAGTACTTC
TRBD2,-,TRBJ2-2,TRBV7-9,CASPGPGGGTGELFF,TGTGCCAGCCCCGGCCCAGGCGGGGGGACCGGGGAGCTGTTTTTT
-,-,TRBJ1-2,TRBV6-6,CASSYWGWHGYTF,TGTGCCAGCAGTTACTGGGGGTGGCATGGCTACACCTTC
-,-,TRBJ2-7,TRBV9,CASSVGGIGNEQYF,TGTGCCAGCAGCGTAGGAGGAATCGGAAACGAGCAGTACTTC
-,-,TRBJ1-6,TRBV27,CASSFINSNSPLHF,TGTGCCAGCAGTTTTATTAACTCAAATTCACCCCTCCACTTT
TRBD2,hyperexpanded,TRBJ2-3,TRBV11-2,CASSPGGPADTQYF,TGTGCCAGCAGCCCGGGGGGGCCTGCAGATACGCAGTATTTT
-,few,TRBJ1-6,TRBV29-1,CSVEEGNNSPLHF,TGCAGCGTTGAAGAGGGGAATAATTCACCCCTCCACTTT
-,-,TRBJ1-2,TRBV4-1,CASSQPPGGRALRGYTF,TGCGCCAGCAGCCAACCCCCGGGGGGCAGGGCGTTGCGGGGCTACACCTTC
-,-,TRBJ1-5,TRBV20-1,CSASRGAAQHF,TGCAGTGCTAGTCGGGGGGCAGCCCAGCATTTT
-,few,TRBJ1-2,TRBV5-1,CASSWNRVIRRLNYGYTF,TGCGCCAGCAGCTGGAACAGGGTAATAAGGCGGCTTAACTATGGCTACACCTTC
TRBD1,-,TRBJ2-1,TRBV5-1,CASGTGALISSYNEQFF,TGCGCCAGCGGGACAGGGGCCTTAATAAGCTCCTACAATGAGCAGTTCTTC
-,-,TRBJ2-5,TRBV2,CATIREETQYF,TGTGCCACGATCAGGGAAGAGACCCAGTACTTC
-,-,TRBJ1-3,TRBV30,CAWRGPDSGNTIYF,TGTGCCTGGAGGGGGCCGGACTCTGGAAACACCATATATTTT
-,-,TRBJ1-1,TRBV7-9,CASIPQAGLDTEAFF,TGTGCCAGCATCCCTCAAGCGGGGTTAGACACTGAAGCTTTCTTT
-,-,TRBJ2-1,TRBV6-5,CASNQRGGIYNEQFF,TGTGCCAGCAACCAGAGGGGGGGGATCTACAATGAGCAGTTCTTC
TRBD1,-,TRBJ2-1,TRBV2,CASSGRDRGYNEQFF,TGTGCCAGCAGTGGCCGGGACAGGGGATACAATGAGCAGTTCTTC
-,-,TRBJ2-7,TRBV2,CASWRDGGYYEQYF,TGTGCCAGCTGGCGGGATGGCGGGTACTACGAGCAGTACTTC
TRBD2,few,TRBJ2-7,TRBV7-2,CASSPTGLAGGPVIHEQYF,TGTGCCAGCAGCCCTACGGGACTAGCGGGGGGGCCGGTTATCCACGAGCAGTACTTC
-,-,TRBJ2-7,TRBV27,CASSLRQGGRNEQYF,TGTGCCAGCAGTTTAAGACAGGGAGGTAGGAACGAGCAGTACTTC
-,-,TRBJ2-7,TRBV10-3,CAISGDTYEQYF,TGTGCCATCAGTGGTGACACCTACGAGCAGTACTTC
-,-,TRBJ1-1,TRBV27,CASTEVPGNTEAFF,TGTGCCAGCACCGAAGTCCCGGGGAACACTGAAGCTTTCTTT
TRBD2,-,TRBJ2-1,TRBV7-2,CASSRPGLAGNEQFF,TGTGCCAGCAGCCGCCCGGGACTAGCGGGCAATGAGCAGTTCTTC
TRBD1,few,TRBJ1-1,TRBV11-2,CASSQGGAEAFF,TGTGCCAGCTCCCAAGGGGGCGCTGAAGCTTTCTTT
TRBD1,-,TRBJ2-1,TRBV30,CAWSGGQGGPKQFF,TGTGCCTGGAGCGGGGGACAGGGGGGCCCCAAGCAGTTCTTC
TRBD2,-,TRBJ2-1,TRBV5-6,CASSFPLLAGGYNEQFF,TGTGCCAGCAGCTTTCCCCTACTAGCGGGGGGATACAATGAGCAGTTCTTC
-,-,TRBJ1-1,TRBV2,CASSETFAGVTEAFF,TGTGCCAGCAGTGAAACTTTTGCAGGGGTCACTGAAGCTTTCTTT
TRBD1,once,TRBJ2-4,TRBV14,CASSPIRAGQESKNIQYF,TGTGCCAGCAGCCCTATTCGGGCGGGACAGGAAAGCAAAAACATTCAGTACTTC
TRBD1,-,TRBJ2-1,TRBV11-2,CASSLGDSPYNEQFF,TGTGCCAGCAGCTTAGGGGACAGTCCCTACAATGAGCAGTTCTTC
-,-,TRBJ2-7,TRBV6-5,CASSSTGSEQYF,TGTGCCAGCAGTTCCACAGGTTCCGAGCAGTACTTC
TRBD1,-,TRBJ1-1,TRBV5-1,CASSSPTGPNTEAFF,TGCGCCAGCAGCTCCCCGACAGGGCCGAACACTGAAGCTTTCTTT
-,few,TRBJ2-7,TRBV7-9,CASSPAERIYEQYF,TGTGCCAGCAGCCCGGCAGAGCGGATCTACGAGCAGTACTTC
-,-,TRBJ2-3,TRBV5-1,CASRGPDRPLSSTDTQYF,TGCGCCAGCAGGGGTCCAGACAGGCCGCTCTCTAGCACAGATACGCAGTATTTT
TRBD2,-,TRBJ2-3,TRBV19,CASSIRTSGTGGLSSTDTQYF,TGTGCCAGTAGTATCCGAACTAGCGGGACGGGAGGCCTTTCAAGCACAGATACGCAGTATTTT
-,-,TRBJ2-5,TRBV12-5,CASGLVRSGQVMEETQYF,TGTGCTAGTGGTTTGGTACGTTCGGGCCAGGTAATGGAGGAGACCCAGTACTTC
-,-,TRBJ2-1,TRBV5-1,CASRVSYNEQFF,TGCGCCAGCAGGGTATCCTACAATGAGCAGTTCTTC
TRBD1,few,TRBJ1-5,TRBV4-1,CASSQEAQGAAQPQHF,TGCGCCAGCAGCCAAGAGGCACAGGGGGCTGCTCAGCCCCAGCATTTT
-,-,TRBJ1-4,TRBV25-1,CASSEGEKLFF,TGTGCCAGCAGTGAAGGAGAAAAACTGTTTTTT
-,-,TRBJ2-7,TRBV30,CAWSRDYEQYF,TGTGCCTGGAGTCGGGACTACGAGCAGTACTTC
TRBD1,few,TRBJ2-7,TRBV14,CASSQYRGNEQYF,TGTGCCAGCAGTCAGTACAGGGGAAACGAGCAGTACTTC
TRBD1,-,TRBJ2-7,TRBV29-1,CSVDPGQGKYEQYF,TGCAGCGTTGATCCCGGACAGGGAAAGTACGAGCAGTACTTC
-,-,TRBJ2-1,TRBV5-4,CASSLVSFSPYDEQFF,TGTGCCAGCAGCTTGGTTAGCTTTTCGCCCTACGATGAGCAGTTCTTC
TRBD2,few,TRBJ2-3,TRBV5-4,CASSPQTSGGTDTQYF,TGTGCCAGCAGCCCGCAGACTAGCGGGGGCACAGATACGCAGTATTTT
TRBD1,-,TRBJ2-1,TRBV4-2,CASSQDLTGTGANEQFF,TGTGCCAGCAGCCAGGACCTAACCGGGACAGGGGCGAATGAGCAGTTCTTC
-,-,TRBJ2-7,TRBV13,CASSKGPFPGQYF,TGTGCCAGCAGCAAAGGACCGTTCCCCGGGCAGTACTTC
-,few,TRBJ2-6,TRBV15,CATSGGHHSGANVLTF,TGTGCCACCAGCGGGGGACACCATTCTGGGGCCAACGTCCTGACTTTC